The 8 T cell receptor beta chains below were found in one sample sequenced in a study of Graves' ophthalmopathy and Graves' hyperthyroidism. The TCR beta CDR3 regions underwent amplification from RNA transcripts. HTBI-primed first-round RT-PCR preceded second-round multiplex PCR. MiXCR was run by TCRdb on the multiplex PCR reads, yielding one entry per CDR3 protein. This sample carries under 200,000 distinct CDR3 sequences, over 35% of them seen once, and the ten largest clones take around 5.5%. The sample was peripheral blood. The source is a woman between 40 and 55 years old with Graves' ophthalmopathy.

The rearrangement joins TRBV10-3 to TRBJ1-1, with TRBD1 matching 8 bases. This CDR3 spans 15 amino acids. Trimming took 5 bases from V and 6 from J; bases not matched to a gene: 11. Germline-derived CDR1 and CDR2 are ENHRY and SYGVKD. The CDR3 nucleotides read TGTGCCATCAGTCCCTCAGGGGGCCTAGGGGCTGAAGCTTTCTTT. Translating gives CAISPSGGLGAEAFF.

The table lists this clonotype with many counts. CDR3 residues: CASSSALAFREQYF. CDR3 bases: TGTGCCAGCAGCTCGGCCCTAGCTTTTCGGGAGCAGTACTTC. The rearrangement uses TRBV7-2 and TRBJ2-7; a weak D match, TRBD2 (5 bases). The V end lost 4 bases, the J end lost 7 bases, and 17 bases lay between the germline ends. This CDR3 spans 14 amino acids. Germline CDR1 reads SGHTA; CDR2 reads FQGNSA.

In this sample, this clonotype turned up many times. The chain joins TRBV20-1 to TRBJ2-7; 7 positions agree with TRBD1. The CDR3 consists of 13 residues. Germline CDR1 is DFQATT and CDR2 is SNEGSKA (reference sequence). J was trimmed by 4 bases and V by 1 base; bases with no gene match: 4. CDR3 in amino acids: CSARGTGVYEQYF. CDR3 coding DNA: TGCAGTGCTAGAGGGACAGGAGTATACGAGCAGTACTTC.

CDR3 amino acids: CARSRDKNYGYTF. The CDR3 DNA follows: TGTGCCAGGTCCCGGGACAAAAACTATGGCTACACCTTC. V usage is TRBV12-3 or TRBV12-4 and J usage is TRBJ1-2; TRBD1 is a possible D gene (6 bases). The V gene lost 9 bases and the J gene lost 2 bases, with 13 bases spanning the gap. The CDR3 runs 13 residues.

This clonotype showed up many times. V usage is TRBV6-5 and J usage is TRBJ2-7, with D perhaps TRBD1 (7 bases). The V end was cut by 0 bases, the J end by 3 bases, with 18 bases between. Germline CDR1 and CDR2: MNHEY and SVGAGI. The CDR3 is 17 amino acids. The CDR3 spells CASSYSNRAGGIYEQYF. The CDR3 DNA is TGTGCCAGCAGTTACTCGAATCGGGCAGGGGGGATCTACGAGCAGTACTTC.

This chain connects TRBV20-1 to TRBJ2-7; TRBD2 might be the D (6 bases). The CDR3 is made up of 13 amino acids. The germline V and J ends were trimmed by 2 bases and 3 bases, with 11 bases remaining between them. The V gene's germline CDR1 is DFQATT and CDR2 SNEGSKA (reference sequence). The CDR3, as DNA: TGCAGTGCTAGACGGGGGATGAACTACGAGCAGTACTTC. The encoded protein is CSARRGMNYEQYF.

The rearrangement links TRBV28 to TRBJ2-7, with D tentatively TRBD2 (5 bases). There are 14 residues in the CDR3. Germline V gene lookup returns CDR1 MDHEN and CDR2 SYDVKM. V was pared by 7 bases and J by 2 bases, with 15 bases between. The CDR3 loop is CASTIKTGTYEQYF. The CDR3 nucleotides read TGTGCCAGCACTATAAAGACGGGAACCTACGAGCAGTACTTC.

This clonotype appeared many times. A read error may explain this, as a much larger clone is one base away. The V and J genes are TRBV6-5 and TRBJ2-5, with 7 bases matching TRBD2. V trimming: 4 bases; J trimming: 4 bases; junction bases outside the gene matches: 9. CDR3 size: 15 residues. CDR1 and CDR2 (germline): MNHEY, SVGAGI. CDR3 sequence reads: CASSCSGGRGETQYF. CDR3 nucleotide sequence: TGTGCCAGCAGTTGCTCGGGCGGGAGAGGAGAGACCCAGTACTTC.